The next 12 T cell receptor beta chains were all read from a single sample in a study of blood T cell repertoires in COVID-19. Some clones are missing from TCRdb's copy, which holds only in-frame ones; the method was immunoSEQ multiplex PCR. The data hold under 300,000 clones, with roughly 86% observed a single time. Material for sequencing was peripheral blood. The receptors come from a man of 80 years or more with acute or convalescent COVID-19.

The genes are TRBV19 and TRBJ1-4; the match to TRBD1 covers 8 bases. Losses at the gene ends were 9 bases for V and 8 bases for J; bases not matched to a gene: 2. The CDR3 loop spans 11 amino acids. Germline V gene lookup returns CDR1 LNHDA and CDR2 SQIVND (reference sequence). The CDR3 region is CASNRGEKLFF. CDR3 nucleotide sequence: TGTGCCAGCAACAGGGGGGAAAAACTGTTTTTT.

This chain links TRBV2 with TRBJ1-1; D unclear. Germline loops: CDR1 SNHLY, CDR2 FYNNEI. This CDR3 contains 13 residues. V lost 8 bases, J lost 4 bases, and 14 bases lay in between. The CDR3 spells CASAILRSTEAFF. CDR3 coding DNA: TGTGCCAGCGCCATCCTGAGAAGCACTGAAGCTTTCTTT.

This clone was seen a few times. The CDR3 coding sequence is TGTGCCAGTAGTATGGGAGCGGTAGATTACAATGAGCAGTTCTTC. Its protein is CASSMGAVDYNEQFF. The J gene is TRBJ2-1, the V gene TRBV19, with D tentatively TRBD2 (5 bases). CDR3 size: 15 residues. CDR1 and CDR2 from the germline V gene are LNHDA and SQIVND (reference sequence). Trimming took 3 bases from V and 4 from J, leaving 13 bases between them.

The chain employs TRBV6-5 and TRBJ2-6; 7 bases map to TRBD2. This CDR3 is built from 15 residues. J lost 2 bases, V lost 6 bases, and 4 bases had no gene match. Germline V CDR1 and CDR2: MNHEY, SVGAGI. CDR3 amino acids: CASSPGRAGANVLTF. The DNA for the CDR3 is TGTGCCAGCAGCCCGGGGAGGGCTGGGGCCAACGTCCTGACTTTC.

The chain carries TRBV2 and TRBJ2-2, with a possible D match to TRBD2 (5 bases). Trimming removed 6 bases at V and 5 bases at J, with 13 bases between. Germline CDR1 SNHLY, CDR2 FYNNEI. The CDR3 spans 14 residues. DNA for the CDR3: TGTGCCAGCAGCCTACAGCGGACTACCGGGGAGCTGTTTTTT. Translation gives CASSLQRTTGELFF.

V is TRBV28 and J is TRBJ1-1, with D unresolved. Trimming removed 6 bases at V and 2 bases at J, with 16 bases between. Germline V lookup: CDR1 MDHEN, CDR2 SYDVKM. This CDR3 has 15 amino acids. The CDR3 nucleotides are TGTGCCAGCAGGCCTGGCGAGACTATAAACACTGAAGCTTTCTTT. Amino acids: CASRPGETINTEAFF.

V gene TRBV11-3 combines with J gene TRBJ2-3, with 8 bases matching TRBD1. Germline loops: CDR1 SGHNT, CDR2 YENEEA. Germline trimming cut 5 bases from V and 4 bases from J; bases unmatched to any gene: 5. This CDR3 is built from 14 residues. CDR3 DNA sequence: TGTGCCAGCAGCATCAGGGGGCCTGCAGATACGCAGTATTTT. As protein: CASSIRGPADTQYF. Combining the CDR3 with reference TRBV11-3 and TRBJ2-3 gives the whole variable domain EAGVVQSPRYKIIEKKQPVAFWCNPISGHNTLYWYLQNLGQGPELLIRYENEEAVDDSQLPKDRFSAERLKGVDSTLKIQPAELGDSAVYLCASSIRGPADTQYFGPGTRLTVL.

This rearrangement joins TRBV6-5 to TRBJ2-7; D not resolved. Between the trimmed V and J ends, which lost 10 bases and 2 bases, there was a span of 18 bases. CDR3 length equals 14 residues. Germline V lookup: CDR1 MNHEY, CDR2 SVGAGI. The CDR3 sequence is CATTVRSPPYEQYF. The CDR3 bases are TGTGCCACCACGGTTCGGAGCCCCCCCTACGAGCAGTACTTC.

V usage is TRBV3-1 (or the pseudogene TRBV3-2) and J usage is TRBJ2-1, with 12 bases aligning to TRBD2. Germline V gene lookup returns CDR1 LGHDT and CDR2 YNNKEL (reference sequence). The CDR3 runs to 13 residues. Trimming removed 3 bases from V and 13 bases from J; junction bases left unmatched: 4. The CDR3: CASSHLAGGPQFF. CDR3 sequence (DNA): TGTGCCAGCAGCCACCTAGCGGGAGGGCCTCAGTTCTTC.

The V call is TRBV6-5, the J call TRBJ2-3; possibly TRBD1 for D (6 bases). CDR3 length equals 14 residues. Per germline, CDR1 MNHEY and CDR2 SVGAGI. V lost 6 bases, J lost 0 bases, and 10 bases lay in between. The CDR3 DNA is TGTGCCAGCAGGGGGGCAGGAAGCACAGATACGCAGTATTTT. As protein: CASRGAGSTDTQYF.

The chain combines TRBV15 with TRBJ2-5; 7 nucleotides align to TRBD1. V lost 5 bases and J lost 5; bases outside the gene matches: 20. In germline, CDR1 is LNHNV, CDR2 YYDKDF (reference sequence). This CDR3 contains 18 residues. The CDR3 region is CATSSWGETGDPRETQYF. CDR3 in DNA: TGTGCCACCAGCTCCTGGGGAGAAACAGGGGACCCTAGGGAGACCCAGTACTTC.

This clone showed up just once. V and J are TRBV2 and TRBJ2-1; 9 bases are shared with TRBD1. From germline, CDR1 is SNHLY and CDR2 FYNNEI. The CDR3 is 15 residues long. V lost 4 bases to trimming and J lost 5 bases; unmatched junction nucleotides: 6. CDR3 bases: TGTGCCAGCAGTGTGGACAGGGGTTCACACAATGAGCAGTTCTTC. Translating gives CASSVDRGSHNEQFF.